The rows below give T cell receptor beta chains drawn from one sample of a study of T cells in Graves' hyperthyroidism and ophthalmopathy. Via MiXCR, TCRdb re-called the multiplex PCR reads, giving one row per CDR3 protein. Among 400,000 to 550,000 distinct CDR3 sequences listed, around an eighth were seen once. The sequenced sample was blood. All receptors come from a woman between 18 and 29 years old with Graves' hyperthyroidism. CDR3s leave out the opening cysteine and the closing phenylalanine or tryptophan.

v_call cdr3_aa
TRBV20-1 SAHGRDSYNEQF
TRBV29-1 SVKDSYGYT
TRBV3-1 ASSQDYGNNEQF
TRBV20-1 SANSPSGKQETQY
TRBV7-3 ASSFLADPNNEQF
TRBV25-1 ASSDWQGLGDSNSPLH
TRBV19 ASSINGHGELF
TRBV3-1 ASSPWGGENGYT
TRBV2 ASSEPSGTGKQY
TRBV7-3 ASSRWGDLRTDTQY
TRBV12-3/TRBV12-4 ASSLGDRGIRTDTQY
TRBV19 ASSPSGRGSGELF
TRBV6-5 ASSYEAGVRNEQF
TRBV12-3/TRBV12-4 ASSSRTGTSAEQF
TRBV9 ASSPPGQGAVTEAF
TRBV7-6 ASSLAGTGAVSTEAF